Following are 5 T cell receptor beta chains from one sample sequenced in a study of breast tumors, draining lymph nodes, adjacent tissues. Samples came from axillary lymph nodes draining the breast cancer. MiXCR, run by TCRdb on the multiplex PCR reads, gives a single entry per CDR3 protein. The profile covers around 140,000 distinct CDR3 sequences, with around a third appearing a single time and roughly 2.3% taken by the ten largest. Sequencing used axillary lymph node tissue. The receptors were gathered from a female donor with breast cancer. Some clones in this sample may be carry-over from other donors' samples.

On this clonotype: Given a much more abundant clone one base away, this may be a read error. The V call is TRBV6-6, the J call TRBJ1-5; no clear D gene. Germline values: CDR1 MNHNY, CDR2 SVGAGI (reference sequence). This CDR3 has 16 residues. The CDR3 here is CAGSHFWSIGRQPQHF. CDR3 DNA: TGTGCCGGCAGTCACTTTTGGTCAATCGGTCGTCAGCCCCAGCATTTT.

This clonotype was detected ten times or more. The V call is TRBV20-1, the J call TRBJ2-1; 9 bases are shared with TRBD2. V dropped 2 bases and J dropped 9; count of bases not matched to a gene: 11. The CDR3 loop spans 15 amino acids. In germline, CDR1 is DFQATT, CDR2 SNEGSKA (reference sequence). The CDR3 coding sequence is TGCAGTGCTAGACCCCTTGGCGGGGGGGCAGGTGAGCAGTTCTTC. Translation gives CSARPLGGGAGEQFF.

This clonotype was seen repeatedly, ten times or more. This rearrangement joins TRBV18 to TRBJ1-2, with a tentative D call TRBD1 (6 bases). Trimming took off 3 bases at V and 6 bases at J, with 11 bases between the two ends. CDR3 length: 13 amino acids. The V gene's germline CDR1 is KGHSH and CDR2 LQKENI. CDR3 sequence reads: CASSPQAGDGYTF. The CDR3 DNA reads TGTGCCAGCTCACCTCAGGCAGGGGATGGCTACACCTTC.

This clonotype was observed many times. The rearrangement links TRBV9 to TRBJ2-7; 7 positions match TRBD2. The CDR3 totals 14 residues. Germline CDR1 is SGDLS and CDR2 is YYNGEE. Trimming removed 5 bases from V and 3 bases from J; junction bases left unmatched: 8. The CDR3 is CASSPQSGGYEQYF. The CDR3 DNA reads as TGTGCCAGCAGTCCACAGTCGGGAGGCTACGAGCAGTACTTC.

With respect to this clonotype: The germline gene is not matched at one end of the junction; a read error may be the cause. The chain couples TRBV6-1 to TRBJ2-5; D is possibly TRBD2 (6 bases). CDR1 is MNHNS and CDR2 is SASEGT in the germline V gene. The CDR3 is made up of 16 amino acids. CDR3 protein: CAGSPGSSGNQETQYF. In DNA, the CDR3 is TGTGCCGGCAGTCCCGGGAGCTCTGGAAACCAAGAGACCCAGTACTTC.